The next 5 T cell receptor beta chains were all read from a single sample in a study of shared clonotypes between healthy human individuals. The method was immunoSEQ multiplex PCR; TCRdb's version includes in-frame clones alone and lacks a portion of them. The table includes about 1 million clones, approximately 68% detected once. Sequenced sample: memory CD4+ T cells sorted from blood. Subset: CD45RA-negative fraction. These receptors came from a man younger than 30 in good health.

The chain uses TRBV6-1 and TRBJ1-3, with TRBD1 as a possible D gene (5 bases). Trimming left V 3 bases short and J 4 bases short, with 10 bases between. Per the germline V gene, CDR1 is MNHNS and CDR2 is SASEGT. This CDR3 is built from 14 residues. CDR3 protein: CASSESGFGNTIYF. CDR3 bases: TGTGCCAGCAGTGAGTCAGGGTTCGGAAACACCATATATTTT.

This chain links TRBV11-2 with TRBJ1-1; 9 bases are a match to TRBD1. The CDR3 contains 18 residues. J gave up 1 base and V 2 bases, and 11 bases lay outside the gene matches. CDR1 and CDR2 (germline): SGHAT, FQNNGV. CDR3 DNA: TGTGCCAGCAGCTTATTAGGCTGGGACAGGGTTAAGAACACTGAAGCTTTCTTT. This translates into CASSLLGWDRVKNTEAFF.

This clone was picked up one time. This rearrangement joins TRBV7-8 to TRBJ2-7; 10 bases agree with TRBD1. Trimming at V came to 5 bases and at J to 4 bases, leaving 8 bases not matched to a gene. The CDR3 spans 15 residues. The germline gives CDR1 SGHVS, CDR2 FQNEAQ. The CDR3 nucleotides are TGTGCCAGCAGCCCCGGGACAGGGGATACTTACGAGCAGTACTTC. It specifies CASSPGTGDTYEQYF.

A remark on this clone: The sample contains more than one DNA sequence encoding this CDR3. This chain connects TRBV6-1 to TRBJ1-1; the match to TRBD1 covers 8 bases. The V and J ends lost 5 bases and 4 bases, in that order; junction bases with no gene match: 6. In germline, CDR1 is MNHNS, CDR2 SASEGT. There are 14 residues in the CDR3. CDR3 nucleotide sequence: TGTGCCAGCAGTTTCGACAGGGGTGGCACTGAAGCTTTCTTT. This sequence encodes CASSFDRGGTEAFF.

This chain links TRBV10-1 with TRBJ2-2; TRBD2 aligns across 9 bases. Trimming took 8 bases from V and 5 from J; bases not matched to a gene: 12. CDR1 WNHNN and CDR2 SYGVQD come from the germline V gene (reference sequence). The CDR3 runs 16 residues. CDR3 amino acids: CASAPERGAGTGELFF. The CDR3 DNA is TGCGCCAGCGCTCCCGAGCGGGGGGCCGGAACCGGGGAGCTGTTTTTT.